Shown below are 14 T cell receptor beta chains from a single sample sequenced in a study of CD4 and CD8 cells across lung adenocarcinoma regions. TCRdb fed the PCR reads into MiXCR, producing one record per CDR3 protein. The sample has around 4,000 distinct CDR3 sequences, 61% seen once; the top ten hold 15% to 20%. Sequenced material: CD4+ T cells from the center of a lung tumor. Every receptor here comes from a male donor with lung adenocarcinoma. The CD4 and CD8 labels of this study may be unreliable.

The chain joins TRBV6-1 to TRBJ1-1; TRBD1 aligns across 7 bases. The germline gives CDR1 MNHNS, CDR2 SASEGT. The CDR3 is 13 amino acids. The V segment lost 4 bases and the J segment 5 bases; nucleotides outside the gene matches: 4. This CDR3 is CASSVGTATEAFF. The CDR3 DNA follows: TGTGCCAGCAGTGTGGGGACAGCGACTGAAGCTTTCTTT.

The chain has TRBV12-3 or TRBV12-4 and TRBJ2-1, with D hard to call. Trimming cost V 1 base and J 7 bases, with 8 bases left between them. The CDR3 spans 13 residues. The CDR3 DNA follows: TGTGCCAGCAGTTTAGGCGGCGTGAATGAGCAGTTCTTC. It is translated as CASSLGGVNEQFF.

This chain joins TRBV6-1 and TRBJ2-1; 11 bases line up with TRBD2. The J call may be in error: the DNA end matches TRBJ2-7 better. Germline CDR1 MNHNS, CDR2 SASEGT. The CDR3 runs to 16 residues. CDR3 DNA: TGTGCCAGCATGCCCTTCACTAGCGGGAGAATCTACGAGCAGTACTTC. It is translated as CASMPFTSGRIYEQYF.

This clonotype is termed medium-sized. The CDR3 coding sequence is TGCGCCAGCAGCTCTGGTTCGGAGGTTGATGAGCAGTTCTTC. This sequence encodes CASSSGSEVDEQFF. The rearrangement uses TRBV4-1 and TRBJ2-1, with a possible D match to TRBD2 (5 bases). Germline CDR1 is MGHRA and CDR2 is YSYEKL. The CDR3 spans 14 residues. Trimming removed 5 bases from V and 8 bases from J, with 16 bases in between.

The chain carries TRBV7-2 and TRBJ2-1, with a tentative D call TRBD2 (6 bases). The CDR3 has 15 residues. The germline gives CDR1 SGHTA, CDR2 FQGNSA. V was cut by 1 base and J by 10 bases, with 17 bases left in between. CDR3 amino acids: CASSLDGRGSYEQFF. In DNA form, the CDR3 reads TGTGCCAGCAGCTTAGACGGGAGAGGGTCCTACGAGCAGTTCTTC. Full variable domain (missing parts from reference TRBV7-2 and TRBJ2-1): GAGVSQSPSNKVTEKGKDVELRCDPISGHTALYWYRQSLGQGLEFLIYFQGNSAPDKSGLPSDRFSAERTGGSVSTLTIQRTQQEDSAVYLCASSLDGRGSYEQFFGPGTRLTVL.

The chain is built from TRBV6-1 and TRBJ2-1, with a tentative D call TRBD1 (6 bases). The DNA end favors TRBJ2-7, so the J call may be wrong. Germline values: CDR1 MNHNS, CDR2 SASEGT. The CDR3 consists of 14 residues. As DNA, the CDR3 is TGTGCCAGCACCCCAGGGGATACTCCCTTCGAGCAGTACTTC. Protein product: CASTPGDTPFEQYF.

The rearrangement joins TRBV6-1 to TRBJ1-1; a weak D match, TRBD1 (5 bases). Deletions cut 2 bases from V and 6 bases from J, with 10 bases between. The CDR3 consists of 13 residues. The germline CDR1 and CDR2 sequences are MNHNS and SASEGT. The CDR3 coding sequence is TGTGCCAGCAGTGAACTCGGGGGTGCTGAAGCTTTCTTT. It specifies CASSELGGAEAFF.

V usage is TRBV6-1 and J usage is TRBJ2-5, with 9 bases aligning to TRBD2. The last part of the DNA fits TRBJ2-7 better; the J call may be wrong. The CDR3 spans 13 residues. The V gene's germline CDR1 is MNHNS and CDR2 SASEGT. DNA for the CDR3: TGTGCCAGCAGTGAATGGACTAGCGCCGAGCAGTACTTC. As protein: CASSEWTSAEQYF.

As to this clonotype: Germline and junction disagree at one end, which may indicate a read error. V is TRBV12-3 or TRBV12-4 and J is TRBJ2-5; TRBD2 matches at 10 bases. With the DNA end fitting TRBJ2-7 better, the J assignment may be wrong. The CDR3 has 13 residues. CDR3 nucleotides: TGTGCCAGCAGTATAGCGGGAGGTGTCGAGCAGTACTTC. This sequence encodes CASSIAGGVEQYF.

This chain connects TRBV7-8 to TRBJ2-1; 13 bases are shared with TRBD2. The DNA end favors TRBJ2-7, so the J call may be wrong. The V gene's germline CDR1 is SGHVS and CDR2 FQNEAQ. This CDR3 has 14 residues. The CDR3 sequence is CASRRLAGGNEQYF. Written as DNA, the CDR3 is TGTGCCAGCAGGCGACTAGCGGGAGGCAATGAGCAGTACTTC.

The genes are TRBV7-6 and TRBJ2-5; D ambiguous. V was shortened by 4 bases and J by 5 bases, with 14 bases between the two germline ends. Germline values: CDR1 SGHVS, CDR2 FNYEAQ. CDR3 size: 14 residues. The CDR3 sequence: CASSYEAGWETQYF. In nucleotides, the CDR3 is TGTGCCAGCAGCTACGAGGCCGGGTGGGAGACCCAGTACTTC.

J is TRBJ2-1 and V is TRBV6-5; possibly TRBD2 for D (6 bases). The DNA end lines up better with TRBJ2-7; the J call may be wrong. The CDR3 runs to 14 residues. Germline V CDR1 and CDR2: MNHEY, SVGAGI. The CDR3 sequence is CASSYSIGGREQYF. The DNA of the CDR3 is TGTGCCAGCAGTTACTCGATCGGAGGGCGGGAGCAGTACTTC.

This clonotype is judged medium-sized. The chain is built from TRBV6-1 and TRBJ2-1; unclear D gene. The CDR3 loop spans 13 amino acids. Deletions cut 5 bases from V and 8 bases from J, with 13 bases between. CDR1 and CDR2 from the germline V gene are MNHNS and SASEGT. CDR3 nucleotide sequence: TGTGCCAGCAGTAAACAGTGGAGCGATGAGCAGTTCTTC. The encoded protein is CASSKQWSDEQFF.

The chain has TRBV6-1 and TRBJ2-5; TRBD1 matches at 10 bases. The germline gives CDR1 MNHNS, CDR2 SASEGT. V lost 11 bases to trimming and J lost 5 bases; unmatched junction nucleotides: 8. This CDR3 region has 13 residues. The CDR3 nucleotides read TGTGCCTACCAACCGGGACAGGGGGAGACCCAGTACTTC. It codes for CAYQPGQGETQYF.